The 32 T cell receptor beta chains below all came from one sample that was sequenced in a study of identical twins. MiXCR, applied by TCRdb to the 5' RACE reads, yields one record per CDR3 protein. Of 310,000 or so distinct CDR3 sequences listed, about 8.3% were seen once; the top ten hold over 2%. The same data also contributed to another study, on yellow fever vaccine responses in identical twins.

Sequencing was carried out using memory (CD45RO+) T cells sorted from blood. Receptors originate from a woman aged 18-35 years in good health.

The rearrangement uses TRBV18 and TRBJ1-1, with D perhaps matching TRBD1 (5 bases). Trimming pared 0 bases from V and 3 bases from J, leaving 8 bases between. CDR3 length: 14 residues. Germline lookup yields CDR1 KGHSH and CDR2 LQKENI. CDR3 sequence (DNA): TGTGCCAGCTCACCACCGGTCAGGGACACTGAAGCTTTCTTT. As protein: CASSPPVRDTEAFF. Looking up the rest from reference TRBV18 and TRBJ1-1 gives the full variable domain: NAGVMQNPRHLVRRRGQEARLRCSPMKGHSHVYWYRQLPEEGLKFMVYLQKENIIDESGMPKERFSAEFPKEGPSILRIQQVVRGDSAAYFCASSPPVRDTEAFFGQGTRLTVV.

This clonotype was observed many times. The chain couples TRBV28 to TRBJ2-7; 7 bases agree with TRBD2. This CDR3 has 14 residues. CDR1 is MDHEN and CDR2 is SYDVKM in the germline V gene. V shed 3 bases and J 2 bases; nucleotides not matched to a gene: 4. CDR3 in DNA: TGTGCCAGCAGTTTTGGGGGGGTGACCTACGAGCAGTACTTC. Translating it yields CASSFGGVTYEQYF.

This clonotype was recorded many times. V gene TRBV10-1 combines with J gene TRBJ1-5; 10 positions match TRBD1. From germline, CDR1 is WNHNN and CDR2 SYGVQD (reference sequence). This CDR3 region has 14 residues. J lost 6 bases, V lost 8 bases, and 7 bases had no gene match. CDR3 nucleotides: TGCGCCAGCCCTATGACAGGGGGCTGTCAGCCCCAGCATTTT. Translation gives CASPMTGGCQPQHF.

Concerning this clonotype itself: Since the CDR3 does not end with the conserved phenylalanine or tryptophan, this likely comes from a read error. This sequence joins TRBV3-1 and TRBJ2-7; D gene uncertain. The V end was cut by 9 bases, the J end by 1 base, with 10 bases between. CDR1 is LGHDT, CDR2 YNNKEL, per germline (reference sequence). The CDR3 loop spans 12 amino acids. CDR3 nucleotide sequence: TGTGCCAGTTCTTTTGAATCCTACGAGCAGTACCTC. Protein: CASSFESYEQYL.

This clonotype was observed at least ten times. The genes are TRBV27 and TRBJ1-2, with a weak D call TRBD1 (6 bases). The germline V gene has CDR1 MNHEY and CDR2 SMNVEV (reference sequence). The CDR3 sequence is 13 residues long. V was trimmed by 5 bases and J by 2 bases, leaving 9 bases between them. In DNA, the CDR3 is TGTGCCAGCAGTGAAGACAGGAACTATGGCTACACCTTC. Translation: CASSEDRNYGYTF.

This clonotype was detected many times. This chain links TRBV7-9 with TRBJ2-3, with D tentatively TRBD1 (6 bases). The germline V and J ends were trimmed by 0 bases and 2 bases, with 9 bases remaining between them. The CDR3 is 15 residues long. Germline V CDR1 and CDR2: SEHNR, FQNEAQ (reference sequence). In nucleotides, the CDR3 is TGTGCCAGCAGCTTAGCACAGGGCGACACAGATACGCAGTATTTT. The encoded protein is CASSLAQGDTDTQYF.

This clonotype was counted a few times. CDR3 residues: CASTTGQANGVNQPQHF. The CDR3 DNA reads as TGTGCCAGCACCACGGGACAGGCGAACGGGGTTAATCAGCCCCAGCATTTT. V usage is TRBV6-1 and J usage is TRBJ1-5; 8 bases line up with TRBD1. V dropped 7 bases and J dropped 4; count of bases not matched to a gene: 15. Germline loops: CDR1 MNHNS, CDR2 SASEGT. This CDR3 is built from 17 residues.

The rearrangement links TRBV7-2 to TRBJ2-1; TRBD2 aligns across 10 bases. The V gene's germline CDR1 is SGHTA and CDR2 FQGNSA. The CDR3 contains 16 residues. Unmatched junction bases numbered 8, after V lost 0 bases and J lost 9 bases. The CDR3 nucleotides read TGTGCCAGCAGCTTAGCTCGGCTAGCGGGAGCTGGTGAGCAGTTCTTC. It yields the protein CASSLARLAGAGEQFF.

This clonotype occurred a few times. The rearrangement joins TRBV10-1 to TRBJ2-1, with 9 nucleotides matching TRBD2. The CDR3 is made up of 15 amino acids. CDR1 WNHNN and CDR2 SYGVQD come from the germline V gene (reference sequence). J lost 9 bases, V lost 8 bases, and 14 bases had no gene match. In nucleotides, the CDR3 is TGCGCCAGCGGCGGCGGGAGGGCGGTCGAGGGTGAGCAGTTCTTC. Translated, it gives CASGGGRAVEGEQFF.

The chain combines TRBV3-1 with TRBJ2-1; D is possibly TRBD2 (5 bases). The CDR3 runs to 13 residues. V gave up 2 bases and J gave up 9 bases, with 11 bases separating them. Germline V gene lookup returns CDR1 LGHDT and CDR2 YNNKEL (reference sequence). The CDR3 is CASSQTRSSEQFF. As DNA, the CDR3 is TGTGCCAGCAGCCAAACTAGATCTAGTGAGCAGTTCTTC.

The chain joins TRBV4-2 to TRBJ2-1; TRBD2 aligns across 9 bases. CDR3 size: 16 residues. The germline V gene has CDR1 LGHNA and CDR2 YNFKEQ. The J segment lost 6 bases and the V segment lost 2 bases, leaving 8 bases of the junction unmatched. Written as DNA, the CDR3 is TGTGCCAGCAGCCAACGAGAGCGGGGGGCCGGCAATGAGCAGTTCTTC. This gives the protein CASSQRERGAGNEQFF.

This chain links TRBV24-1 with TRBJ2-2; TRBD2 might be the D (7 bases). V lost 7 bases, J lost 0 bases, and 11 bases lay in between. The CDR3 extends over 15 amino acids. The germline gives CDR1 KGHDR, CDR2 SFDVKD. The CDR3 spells CATRKGGPNTGELFF. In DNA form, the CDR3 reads TGTGCCACCAGGAAGGGGGGGCCGAACACCGGGGAGCTGTTTTTT.

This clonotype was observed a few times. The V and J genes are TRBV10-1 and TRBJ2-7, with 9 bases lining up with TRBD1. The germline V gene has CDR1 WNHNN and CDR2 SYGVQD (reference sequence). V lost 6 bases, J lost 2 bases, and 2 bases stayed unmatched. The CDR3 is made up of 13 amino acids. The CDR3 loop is CASRDRGPYEQYV. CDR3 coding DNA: TGCGCCAGCAGGGACAGGGGTCCCTACGAGCAGTACGTC.

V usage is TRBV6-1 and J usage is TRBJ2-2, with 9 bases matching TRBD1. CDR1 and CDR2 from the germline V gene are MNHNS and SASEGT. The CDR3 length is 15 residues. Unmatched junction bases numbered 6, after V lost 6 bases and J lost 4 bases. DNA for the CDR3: TGTGCCAGCAGCCCCGGGACAGGGCGCACCGGGGAGCTGTTTTTT. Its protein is CASSPGTGRTGELFF.

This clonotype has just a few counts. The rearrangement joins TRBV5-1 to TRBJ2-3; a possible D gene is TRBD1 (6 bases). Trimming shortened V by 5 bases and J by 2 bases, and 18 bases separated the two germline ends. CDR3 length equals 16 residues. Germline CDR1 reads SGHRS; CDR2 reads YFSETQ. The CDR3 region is CASRALGGGPTDTQYF. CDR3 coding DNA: TGCGCCAGCAGGGCGCTGGGTGGGGGCCCCACAGATACGCAGTATTTT.

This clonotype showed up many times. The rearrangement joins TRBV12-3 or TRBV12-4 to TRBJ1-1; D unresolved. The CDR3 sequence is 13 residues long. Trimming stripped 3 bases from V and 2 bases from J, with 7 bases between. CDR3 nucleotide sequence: TGTGCCAGCAGTTTCGCTCATAACACTGAAGCTTTCTTT. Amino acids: CASSFAHNTEAFF.

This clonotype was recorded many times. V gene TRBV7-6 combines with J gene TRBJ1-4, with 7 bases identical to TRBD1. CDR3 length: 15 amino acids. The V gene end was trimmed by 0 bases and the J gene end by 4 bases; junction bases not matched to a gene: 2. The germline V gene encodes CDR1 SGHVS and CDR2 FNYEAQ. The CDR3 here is CASSLATGYNEKLFF. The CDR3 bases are TGTGCCAGCAGCTTAGCGACAGGGTATAATGAAAAACTGTTTTTT. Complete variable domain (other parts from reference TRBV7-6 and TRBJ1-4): GAGVSQSPRYKVTKRGQDVALRCDPISGHVSLYWYRQALGQGPEFLTYFNYEAQQDKSGLPNDRFSAERPEGSISTLTIQRTEQRDSAMYRCASSLATGYNEKLFFGSGTQLSVL.

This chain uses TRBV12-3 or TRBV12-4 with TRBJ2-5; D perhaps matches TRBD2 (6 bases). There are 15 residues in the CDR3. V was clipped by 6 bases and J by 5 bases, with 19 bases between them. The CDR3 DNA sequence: TGTGCCAGCAGCAAGACTAGTTTCCGGGTCGAGACCCAGTACTTC. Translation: CASSKTSFRVETQYF.

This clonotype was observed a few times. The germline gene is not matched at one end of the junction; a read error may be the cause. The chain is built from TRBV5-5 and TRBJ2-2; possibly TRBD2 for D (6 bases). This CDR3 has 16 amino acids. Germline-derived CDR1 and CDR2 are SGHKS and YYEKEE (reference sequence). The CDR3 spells CASILGVRGNTGELFF. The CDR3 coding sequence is TGTGCCAGCATCTTGGGAGTGCGGGGGAACACCGGGGAGCTGTTTTTT.

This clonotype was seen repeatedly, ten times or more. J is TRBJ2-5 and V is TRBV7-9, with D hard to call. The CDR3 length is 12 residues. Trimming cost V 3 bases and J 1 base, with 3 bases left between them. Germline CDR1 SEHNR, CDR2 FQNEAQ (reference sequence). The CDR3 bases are TGTGCCAGCAGCTTTTCCCAAGAGACCCAGTACTTC. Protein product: CASSFSQETQYF.

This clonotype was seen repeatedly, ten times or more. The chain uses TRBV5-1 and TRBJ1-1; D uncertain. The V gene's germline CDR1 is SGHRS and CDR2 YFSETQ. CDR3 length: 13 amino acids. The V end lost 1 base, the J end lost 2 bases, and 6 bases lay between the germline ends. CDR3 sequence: CASSLSKNTEAFF. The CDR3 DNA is TGCGCCAGCAGCTTGTCAAAAAACACTGAAGCTTTCTTT.

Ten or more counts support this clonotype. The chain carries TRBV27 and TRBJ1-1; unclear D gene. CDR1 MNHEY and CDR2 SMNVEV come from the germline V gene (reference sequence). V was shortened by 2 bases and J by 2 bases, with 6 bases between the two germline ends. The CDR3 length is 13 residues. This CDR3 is CASSLVGNTEAFF. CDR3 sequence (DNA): TGTGCCAGCAGTTTAGTGGGCAACACTGAAGCTTTCTTT.

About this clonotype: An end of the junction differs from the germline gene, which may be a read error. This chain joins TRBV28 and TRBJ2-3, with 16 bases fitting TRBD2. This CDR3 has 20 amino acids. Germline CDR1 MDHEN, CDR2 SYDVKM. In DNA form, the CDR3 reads TGTCCCAGCAGTTTCAAGTTGGGACTAGCGGGGGGGCCTAGCACAGATACGCAGTATTTT. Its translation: CPSSFKLGLAGGPSTDTQYF.

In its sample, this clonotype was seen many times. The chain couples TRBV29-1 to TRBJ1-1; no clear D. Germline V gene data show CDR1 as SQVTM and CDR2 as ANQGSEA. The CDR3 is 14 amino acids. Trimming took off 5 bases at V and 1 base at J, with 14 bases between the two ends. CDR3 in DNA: TGCAGCGTTTTCGGAAGCTGGGGGAACACTGAAGCTTTCTTT. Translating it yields CSVFGSWGNTEAFF.

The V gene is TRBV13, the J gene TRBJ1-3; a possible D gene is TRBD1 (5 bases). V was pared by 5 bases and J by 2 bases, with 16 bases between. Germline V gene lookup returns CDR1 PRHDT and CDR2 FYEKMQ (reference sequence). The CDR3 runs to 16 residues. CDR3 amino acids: CASSQTGPGPGNTIYF. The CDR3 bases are TGTGCCAGCAGCCAGACGGGGCCGGGACCTGGAAACACCATATATTTT.

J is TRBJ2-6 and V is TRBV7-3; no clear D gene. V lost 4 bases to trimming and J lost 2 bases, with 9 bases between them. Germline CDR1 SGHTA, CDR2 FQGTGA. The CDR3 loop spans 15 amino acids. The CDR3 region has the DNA TGTGCCAGCAGCTCAACCCACGCTGGGGCCAACGTCCTGACTTTC. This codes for CASSSTHAGANVLTF.

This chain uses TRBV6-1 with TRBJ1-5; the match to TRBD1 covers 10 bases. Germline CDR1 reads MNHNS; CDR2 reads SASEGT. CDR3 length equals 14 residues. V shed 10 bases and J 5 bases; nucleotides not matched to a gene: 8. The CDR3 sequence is CATRTGGSDQPQHF. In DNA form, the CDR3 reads TGTGCCACCCGGACAGGGGGGTCGGATCAGCCCCAGCATTTT.

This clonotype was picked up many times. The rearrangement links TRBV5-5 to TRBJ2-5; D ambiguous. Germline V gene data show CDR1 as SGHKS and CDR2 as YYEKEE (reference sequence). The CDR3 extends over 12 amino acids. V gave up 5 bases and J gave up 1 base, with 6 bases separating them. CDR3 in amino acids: CASRAAQETQYF. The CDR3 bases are TGTGCCAGCAGGGCAGCCCAAGAGACCCAGTACTTC.

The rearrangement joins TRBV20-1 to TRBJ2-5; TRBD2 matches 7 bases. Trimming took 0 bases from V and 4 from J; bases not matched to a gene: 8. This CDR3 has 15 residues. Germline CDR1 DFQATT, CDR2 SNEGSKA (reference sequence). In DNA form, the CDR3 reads TGCAGTGCTAGAGATAGAATATGGGGGGGAGAGACCCAGTACTTC. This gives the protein CSARDRIWGGETQYF.

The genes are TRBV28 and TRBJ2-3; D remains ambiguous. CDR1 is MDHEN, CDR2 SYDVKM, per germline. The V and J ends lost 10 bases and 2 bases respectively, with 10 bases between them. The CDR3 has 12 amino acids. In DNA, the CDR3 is TGTGCCACGGGCCGCAACACAGATACGCAGTATTTT. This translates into CATGRNTDTQYF.

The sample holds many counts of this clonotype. The CDR3 here is CASSQAGVGYF. CDR3 nucleotide sequence: TGCGCCAGCAGCCAGGCGGGAGTGGGGTATTTT. The J gene is TRBJ2-3, the V gene TRBV4-1; TRBD2 matches 7 bases. Unmatched junction bases numbered 5, after V lost 3 bases and J lost 14 bases. The CDR3 totals 11 residues. CDR1 is MGHRA, CDR2 YSYEKL, per germline.

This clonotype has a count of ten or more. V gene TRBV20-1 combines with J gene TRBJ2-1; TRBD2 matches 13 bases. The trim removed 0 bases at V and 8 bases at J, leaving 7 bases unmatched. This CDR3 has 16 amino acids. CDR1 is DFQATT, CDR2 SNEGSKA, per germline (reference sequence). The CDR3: CSARDPTSGRADEQFF. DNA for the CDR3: TGCAGTGCTAGAGATCCCACTAGCGGGAGGGCCGATGAGCAGTTCTTC.